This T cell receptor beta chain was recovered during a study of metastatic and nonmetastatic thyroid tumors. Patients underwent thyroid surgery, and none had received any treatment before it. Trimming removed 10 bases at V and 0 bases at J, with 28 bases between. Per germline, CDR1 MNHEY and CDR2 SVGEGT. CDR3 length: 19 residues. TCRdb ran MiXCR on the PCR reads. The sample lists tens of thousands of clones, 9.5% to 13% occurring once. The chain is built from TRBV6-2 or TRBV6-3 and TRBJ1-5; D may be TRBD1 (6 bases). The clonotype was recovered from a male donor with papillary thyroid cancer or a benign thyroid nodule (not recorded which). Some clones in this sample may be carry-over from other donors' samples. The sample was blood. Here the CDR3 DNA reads TGTGCCAAACTGTGGGGCGGATTTTGGCTGGGGGCTAGCAATCAGCCCCAGCATTTT. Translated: CAKLWGGFWLGASNQPQHF.